Following are 19 T cell receptor beta chains from one sample sequenced in a study of persistence of HIV-infected CD4 T cells (dated by TCRdb to 2018 to 2021). The treatment or condition label corresponds to: suppressive antiretroviral therapy. Cells were stimulated with a pool of overlapping HIV-1 Gag 15-mer peptides at 0.95 to 1 ug per peptide per mL. Nonresponding CD40L-negative CD69-negative CD45RO-high memory CD4+ T cells were sorted as memory populations depleted of antigen-responding cells. These TCRs' antigens remain unknown. The immunoSEQ hsTCRB assay version 4, run in survey mode, was used to sequence TCRbeta repertoires from genomic DNA. Not all clones reach the TCRdb copy of this immuneACCESS table, which keeps in-frame sequences only. Checked studies attribute under half of the gap to unresolved V genes and leave the rest unexplained. The sample table records 38,000 or so clones; more than 75% of these occur just once. The top ten clones comprise 5.4% of the sample.

The sequences come from cultured CD4+ T cells from PBMCs, collected from a patient who received antiretroviral therapy. The cell subset or site label on this specimen signifies: CD40L-CD69- CD45RO-high memory CD4 T cells not responding to Gag peptides. The receptors shown here come from an adult with HIV. The donor label of this sample is uncertain.

The chain has TRBV6-5 and TRBJ1-2; D gene unclear. Trimming pared 6 bases from V and 6 bases from J, leaving 14 bases between. CDR1 is MNHEY and CDR2 is SVGAGI in the germline V gene. The CDR3 length is 13 residues. The CDR3 nucleotides are TGTGCCAGCAGCCTCCGGGCATTAGATGGCTACACCTTC. Its translation: CASSLRALDGYTF.

The J gene is TRBJ2-3, the V gene TRBV28; no reliable D call. This CDR3 has 12 residues. The V and J ends lost 7 bases and 2 bases respectively, with 7 bases between them. CDR1 MDHEN and CDR2 SYDVKM come from the germline V gene. The DNA for the CDR3 is TGTGCCAGCACTGGGGTCACAGATACGCAGTATTTT. Encoded protein: CASTGVTDTQYF.

The chain has TRBV14 and TRBJ2-1; perhaps TRBD2 as D (6 bases). Trimming shortened V by 1 base and J by 6 bases, and 16 bases separated the two germline ends. The CDR3 runs 16 residues. Germline CDR1 reads SGHDN; CDR2 reads FVKESK. The CDR3 sequence is CASSQAAGSPSNEQFF. The CDR3 DNA sequence: TGTGCCAGCAGCCAAGCGGCCGGGAGCCCTTCCAATGAGCAGTTCTTC.

This clone was recorded once. The chain couples TRBV5-1 to TRBJ2-3; no clear D gene. The CDR3 extends over 16 amino acids. The germline CDR1 and CDR2 sequences are SGHRS and YFSETQ. The V end was cut by 0 bases, the J end by 6 bases, with 17 bases between. CDR3 sequence: CASSLGLYGPSDTQYF. The CDR3 DNA follows: TGCGCCAGCAGCTTGGGTTTGTACGGACCGAGTGATACGCAGTATTTT.

The chain uses TRBV20-1 and TRBJ2-6; D is unresolved. This CDR3 is 15 amino acids long. With 3 bases removed from V and 2 bases from J, the gap between germline ends came to 11 bases. Germline CDR1 DFQATT, CDR2 SNEGSKA (reference sequence). The CDR3 sequence: CSASSRTAGANVLTF. The CDR3 DNA reads as TGCAGTGCTAGTTCCCGGACGGCTGGGGCCAACGTCCTGACTTTC.

This chain links TRBV25-1 with TRBJ1-2; D gene ambiguous. The germline V gene encodes CDR1 MGHDK and CDR2 SYGVNS. Trimming left V 3 bases short and J 5 bases short, with 16 bases between. The CDR3 length is 15 residues. CDR3 protein: CASSDVFRASYGYTF. DNA for the CDR3: TGTGCCAGCAGTGACGTCTTTCGGGCGAGTTATGGCTACACCTTC.

V is TRBV4-2 and J is TRBJ2-2; possible D gene TRBD2, 5 bases. Per the germline V gene, CDR1 is LGHNA and CDR2 is YNFKEQ. V lost 2 bases and J lost 3, with 7 bases in between. The CDR3 length is 14 residues. CDR3 sequence: CASSQSEDTGELFF. The CDR3 DNA sequence: TGTGCCAGCAGCCAATCGGAGGACACCGGGGAGCTGTTTTTT.

This sequence joins TRBV3-1 (or the pseudogene TRBV3-2) and TRBJ2-3; D uncertain. The length of the CDR3 is 13 residues. Germline V lookup: CDR1 LGHDT, CDR2 YNNKEL (reference sequence). Trimming left V 4 bases short and J 0 bases short, with 5 bases between. CDR3 sequence reads: CASSPASTDTQYF. CDR3 nucleotide sequence: TGTGCCAGCAGCCCCGCTAGCACAGATACGCAGTATTTT.

The V gene is TRBV10-3, the J gene TRBJ1-1; the match to TRBD1 covers 8 bases. Germline values: CDR1 ENHRY, CDR2 SYGVKD. Trimming took 4 bases from V and 4 from J; bases not matched to a gene: 5. The CDR3 extends over 14 amino acids. CDR3 sequence (DNA): TGTGCCATCAGTGCCGACAGGGGTATCACTGAAGCTTTCTTT. Protein: CAISADRGITEAFF.

This clone was counted once. V usage is TRBV5-1 and J usage is TRBJ1-2; 10 bases align to TRBD1. CDR1 and CDR2 from the germline V gene are SGHRS and YFSETQ. Trimming at V came to 4 bases and at J to 8 bases, leaving 14 bases not matched to a gene. The CDR3 has 16 amino acids. CDR3 in amino acids: CASSVGMGQGRSGYTF. For the CDR3, the DNA is TGCGCCAGCAGCGTTGGCATGGGACAGGGGCGTAGCGGCTACACCTTC.

This sequence joins TRBV15 and TRBJ1-6; 8 bases line up with TRBD1. The J segment lost 6 bases and the V segment lost 1 base, leaving 2 bases of the junction unmatched. This CDR3 is 15 amino acids long. Germline V lookup: CDR1 LNHNV, CDR2 YYDKDF (reference sequence). The CDR3, as DNA: TGTGCCACCAGCAGAGCGACAGGGGTTAATTCACCCCTCCACTTT. This codes for CATSRATGVNSPLHF.

The rearrangement uses TRBV7-8 and TRBJ2-3; D uncertain. This CDR3 comprises 15 residues. The germline V and J ends were trimmed by 4 bases and 0 bases, with 11 bases remaining between them. CDR1 is SGHVS and CDR2 is FQNEAQ in the germline V gene. The CDR3 sequence is CASSSHTPSTDTQYF. CDR3 DNA sequence: TGTGCCAGCAGCTCCCACACCCCTAGCACAGATACGCAGTATTTT. The full variable domain, its missing parts supplied by reference TRBV7-8 and TRBJ2-3, is GAGVSQSPRYKVAKRGQDVALRCDPISGHVSLFWYQQALGQGPEFLTYFQNEAQLDKSGLPSDRFFAERPEGSVSTLKIQRTQQEDSAVYLCASSSHTPSTDTQYFGPGTRLTVL.

The chain employs TRBV19 and TRBJ2-7; D possibly corresponds to TRBD1 (6 bases). Trimming stripped 6 bases from V and 5 bases from J, with 14 bases between. The length of the CDR3 is 13 residues. CDR1 and CDR2 (germline): LNHDA, SQIVND (reference sequence). The CDR3 region has the DNA TGTGCCAGTAGAATCCAGGGGCGACACGAGCAGTACTTC. This gives the protein CASRIQGRHEQYF. The whole variable domain, remainder taken from reference TRBV19 and TRBJ2-7, is DGGITQSPKYLFRKEGQNVTLSCEQNLNHDAMYWYRQDPGQGLRLIYYSQIVNDFQKGDIAEGYSVSREKKESFPLTVTSAQKNPTAFYLCASRIQGRHEQYFGPGTRLTVT.

The V and J genes are TRBV27 and TRBJ1-1; no clear D. The CDR3 has 11 residues. Trimming shortened V by 7 bases and J by 4 bases, and 7 bases separated the two germline ends. Per germline, CDR1 MNHEY and CDR2 SMNVEV (reference sequence). Here the CDR3 reads CASMGSTEAFF. For the CDR3, the DNA is TGTGCCAGCATGGGTAGCACTGAAGCTTTCTTT.

The rearrangement links TRBV7-8 to TRBJ1-1; 8 positions agree with TRBD1. The length of the CDR3 is 14 residues. The V gene end was trimmed by 6 bases and the J gene end by 4 bases; junction bases not matched to a gene: 7. Looked up from germline, CDR1 is SGHVS and CDR2 is FQNEAQ. The CDR3 region is CASRLTGGVTEAFF. The CDR3 coding sequence is TGTGCCAGCAGGTTAACAGGGGGGGTCACTGAAGCTTTCTTT. The variable domain in full, with the rest retrieved from reference TRBV7-8 and TRBJ1-1, is GAGVSQSPRYKVAKRGQDVALRCDPISGHVSLFWYQQALGQGPEFLTYFQNEAQLDKSGLPSDRFFAERPEGSVSTLKIQRTQQEDSAVYLCASRLTGGVTEAFFGQGTRLTVV.

The V call is TRBV5-1, the J call TRBJ2-7; 16 bases align to TRBD2. The CDR3 loop spans 17 amino acids. Germline CDR1 reads SGHRS; CDR2 reads YFSETQ. The junction had 8 bases not matched to a gene; V was cut back by 4 bases and J by 4 bases. CDR3 nucleotides: TGCGCCAGCAGCATCGGGACTAGCGGGGGGGCCAATTACGAGCAGTACTTC. Protein product: CASSIGTSGGANYEQYF.

This chain joins TRBV12-5 and TRBJ2-3; TRBD2 matches 14 bases. The germline gives CDR1 LGHNT, CDR2 FRNRAP. J lost 0 bases, V lost 2 bases, and 1 base had no gene match. This CDR3 is 17 amino acids long. CDR3 sequence (DNA): TGTGCTAGTGGTTTGAGACTAGCGGGGGGGAGCACAGATACGCAGTATTTT. Its translation is CASGLRLAGGSTDTQYF.

The rearrangement links TRBV5-1 to TRBJ1-6, with TRBD1 matching over 7 bases. The CDR3 length is 16 residues. V dropped 0 bases and J dropped 7; count of bases not matched to a gene: 7. The V gene's germline CDR1 is SGHRS and CDR2 YFSETQ. The DNA for the CDR3 is TGCGCCAGCAGCTTGGACGGACAGGCGTCGAATTCACCCCTCCACTTT. It yields the protein CASSLDGQASNSPLHF.

The chain couples TRBV7-9 to TRBJ2-3, with D perhaps matching TRBD1 (6 bases). CDR3 length: 15 residues. Trimming shortened V by 7 bases and J by 4 bases, and 18 bases separated the two germline ends. Germline values: CDR1 SEHNR, CDR2 FQNEAQ (reference sequence). The CDR3 sequence is CASIRRGTEADTQYF. CDR3 sequence (DNA): TGTGCCAGCATCCGTAGGGGGACGGAAGCAGATACGCAGTATTTT.